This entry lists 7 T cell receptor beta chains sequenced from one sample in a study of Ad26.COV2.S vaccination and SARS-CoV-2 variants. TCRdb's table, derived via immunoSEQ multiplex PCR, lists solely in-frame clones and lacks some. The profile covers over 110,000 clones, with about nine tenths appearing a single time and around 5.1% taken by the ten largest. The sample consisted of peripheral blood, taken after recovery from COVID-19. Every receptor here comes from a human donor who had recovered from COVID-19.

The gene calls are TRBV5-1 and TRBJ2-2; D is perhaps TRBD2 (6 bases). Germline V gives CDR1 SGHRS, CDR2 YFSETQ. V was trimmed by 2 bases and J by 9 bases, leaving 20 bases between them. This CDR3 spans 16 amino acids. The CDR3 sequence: CASSFISPRGSRELFF. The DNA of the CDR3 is TGCGCCAGCAGCTTTATCTCCCCTCGGGGGTCCAGGGAGCTGTTTTTT.

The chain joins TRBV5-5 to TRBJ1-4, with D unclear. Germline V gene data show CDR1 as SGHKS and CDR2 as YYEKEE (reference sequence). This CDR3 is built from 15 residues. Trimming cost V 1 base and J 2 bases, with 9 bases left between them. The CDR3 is CASSLLGITNEKLFF. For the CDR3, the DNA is TGTGCCAGCAGCTTGTTAGGGATCACTAATGAAAAACTGTTTTTT.

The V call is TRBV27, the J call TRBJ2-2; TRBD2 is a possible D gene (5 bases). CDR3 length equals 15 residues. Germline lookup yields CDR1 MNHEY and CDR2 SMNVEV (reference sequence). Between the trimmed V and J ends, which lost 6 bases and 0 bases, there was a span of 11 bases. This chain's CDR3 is CASSFTGSNTGELFF. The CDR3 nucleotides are TGTGCCAGCAGCTTCACGGGGTCGAACACCGGGGAGCTGTTTTTT.

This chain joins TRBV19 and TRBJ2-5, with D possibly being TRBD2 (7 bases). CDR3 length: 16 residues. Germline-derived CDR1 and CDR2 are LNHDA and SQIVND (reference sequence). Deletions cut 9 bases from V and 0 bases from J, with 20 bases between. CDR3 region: CASAYSGRGHQETQYF. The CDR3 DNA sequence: TGTGCCAGCGCCTATTCTGGGCGGGGGCACCAAGAGACCCAGTACTTC.

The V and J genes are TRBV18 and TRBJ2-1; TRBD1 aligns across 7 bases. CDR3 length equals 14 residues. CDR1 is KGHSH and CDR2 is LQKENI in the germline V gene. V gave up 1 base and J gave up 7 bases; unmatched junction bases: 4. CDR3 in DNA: TGTGCCAGCTCACCACAAGGGGGCCGAAATGAGCAGTTCTTC. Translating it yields CASSPQGGRNEQFF.

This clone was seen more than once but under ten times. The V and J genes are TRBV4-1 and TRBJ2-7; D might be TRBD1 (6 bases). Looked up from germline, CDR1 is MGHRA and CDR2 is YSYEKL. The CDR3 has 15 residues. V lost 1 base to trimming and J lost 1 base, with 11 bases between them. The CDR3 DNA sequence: TGCGCCAGCAGCCAAGGCCCGACAGGTTCCTACGAGCAGTACTTC. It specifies CASSQGPTGSYEQYF.

CDR3 sequence reads: CASSLIKSSGGLEETQYF. The CDR3 nucleotides are TGTGCCAGCAGCTTAATTAAATCCTCGGGGGGGTTAGAAGAGACCCAGTACTTC. This chain links TRBV7-2 with TRBJ2-5; 8 nucleotides line up with TRBD2. Germline V gene data show CDR1 as SGHTA and CDR2 as FQGNSA. V dropped 2 bases and J dropped 3; count of bases not matched to a gene: 14. The CDR3 consists of 18 residues.